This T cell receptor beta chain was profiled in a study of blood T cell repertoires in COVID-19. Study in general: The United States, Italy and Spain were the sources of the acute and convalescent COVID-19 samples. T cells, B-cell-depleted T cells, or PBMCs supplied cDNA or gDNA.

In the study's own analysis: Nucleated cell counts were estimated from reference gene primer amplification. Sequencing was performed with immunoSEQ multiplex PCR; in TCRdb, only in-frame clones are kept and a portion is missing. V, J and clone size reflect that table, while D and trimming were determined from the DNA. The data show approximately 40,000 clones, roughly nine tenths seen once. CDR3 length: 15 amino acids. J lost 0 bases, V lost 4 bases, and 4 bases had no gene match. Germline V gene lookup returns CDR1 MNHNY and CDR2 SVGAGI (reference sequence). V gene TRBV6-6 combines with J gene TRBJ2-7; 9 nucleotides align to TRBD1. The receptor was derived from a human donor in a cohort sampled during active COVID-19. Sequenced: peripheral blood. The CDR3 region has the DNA TGTGCCAGCAGTTCCCCGACAGGGGGCTCCTACGAGCAGTACTTC. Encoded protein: CASSSPTGGSYEQYF.